This T cell receptor (beta chain) originates from a study of blood T cell repertoires in COVID-19. Original handling: Reference gene primers were amplified, and this amplification served to estimate nucleated cell counts. Using immunoSEQ multiplex PCR, the repertoire was profiled, and TCRdb retains in-frame clones only, with some absent. That table furnishes V, J and clone size, whereas the DNA furnished D and trimming. The table includes roughly 53,000 clones, about 80% detected once. Germline trimming cut 1 base from V and 1 base from J; bases unmatched to any gene: 2. Germline V gene sequence: CDR1 SGHRS, CDR2 YFSETQ. The CDR3 covers 16 residues.

The material sequenced was peripheral blood. V usage is TRBV5-1 and J usage is TRBJ2-1, with 10 nucleotides matching TRBD2. The clonotype comes from a human donor in a cohort sampled during active COVID-19. CDR3 protein: CASSLRLAGSYNEQFF. The CDR3 bases are TGCGCCAGCAGCTTGCGACTAGCGGGTTCCTACAATGAGCAGTTCTTC.